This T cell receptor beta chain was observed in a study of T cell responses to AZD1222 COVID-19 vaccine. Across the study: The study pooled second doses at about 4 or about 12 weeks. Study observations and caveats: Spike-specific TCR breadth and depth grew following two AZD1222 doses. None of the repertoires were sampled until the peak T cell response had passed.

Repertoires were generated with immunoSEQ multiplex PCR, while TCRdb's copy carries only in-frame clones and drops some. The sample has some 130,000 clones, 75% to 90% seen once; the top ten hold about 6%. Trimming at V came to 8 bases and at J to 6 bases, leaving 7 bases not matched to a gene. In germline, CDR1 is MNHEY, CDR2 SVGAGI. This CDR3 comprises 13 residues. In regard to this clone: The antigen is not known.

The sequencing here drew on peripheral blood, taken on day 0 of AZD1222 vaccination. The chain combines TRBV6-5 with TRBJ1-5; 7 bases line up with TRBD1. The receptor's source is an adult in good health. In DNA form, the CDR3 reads TGTGCCAGCTATGACAGGGACGTTCAGCCCCAGCATTTT. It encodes CASYDRDVQPQHF.